This TCR beta chain derives from a study of shared clonotypes between healthy human individuals. Across the whole study: Three plates were used per donor for CD4 naive, three for CD4 memory, two for CD8 naive and one for CD8 memory.

Only CD45RO-negative cells positively selected for CCR7 counted as naive CD8 cells, so terminally differentiated effector memory CD45RA+ cells were excluded. The CDR3 totals 13 residues. Germline assignment: CDR1 MDHEN and CDR2 SYDVKM. Between the trimmed V and J ends, which lost 2 bases and 13 bases, there was a span of 15 bases. This clone was seen a single time. Here immunoSEQ multiplex PCR was the method, and the copy in TCRdb shows in-frame clones only, minus some. The data contain about 680,000 clones, about 90% of them singletons. The TCR sequence derives from a man aged 25-40 years in good health. Material for sequencing was naive CD8+ T cells sorted from blood. The J gene is TRBJ2-1, the V gene TRBV28; the D is unclear. CDR3 sequence (DNA): TGTGCCAGCAGTTTAGTAAACTCCCCGGCCCAGTTCTTC. It translates to CASSLVNSPAQFF.